This T cell receptor (beta chain) derives from a study of cytomegalovirus exposure and HLA in healthy donors. The PCR ran on 60 Vbeta and 13 Jbeta primers. Some clones are missing from TCRdb's copy, which holds only in-frame ones; the method was immunoSEQ multiplex PCR. The sample yields roughly 110,000 clones, more than 70% seen once. This clone is a singleton in its sample. Its antigen is unidentified. The CDR3 runs 18 residues. V lost 0 bases and J lost 2; bases outside the gene matches: 12. Germline V gene sequence: CDR1 SGHKS, CDR2 YYEKEE (reference sequence). Study-wide results and limits: As confirmed in vitro, three CMV-associated chains were specific for CMV antigens. In a later analysis, common viral pathogens appeared linked to several of the most significant clusters.

This TCR derives from a man in his late teens or twenties in good health and CMV-seronegative. The sequenced sample consisted of PBMCs. The chain has TRBV5-5 and TRBJ2-7, with 9 bases lining up with TRBD1. CDR3 sequence reads: CASSLDWRGDRAPYEQYF. The CDR3 DNA reads as TGTGCCAGCAGCTTGGATTGGAGAGGGGACAGGGCCCCCTACGAGCAGTACTTC.